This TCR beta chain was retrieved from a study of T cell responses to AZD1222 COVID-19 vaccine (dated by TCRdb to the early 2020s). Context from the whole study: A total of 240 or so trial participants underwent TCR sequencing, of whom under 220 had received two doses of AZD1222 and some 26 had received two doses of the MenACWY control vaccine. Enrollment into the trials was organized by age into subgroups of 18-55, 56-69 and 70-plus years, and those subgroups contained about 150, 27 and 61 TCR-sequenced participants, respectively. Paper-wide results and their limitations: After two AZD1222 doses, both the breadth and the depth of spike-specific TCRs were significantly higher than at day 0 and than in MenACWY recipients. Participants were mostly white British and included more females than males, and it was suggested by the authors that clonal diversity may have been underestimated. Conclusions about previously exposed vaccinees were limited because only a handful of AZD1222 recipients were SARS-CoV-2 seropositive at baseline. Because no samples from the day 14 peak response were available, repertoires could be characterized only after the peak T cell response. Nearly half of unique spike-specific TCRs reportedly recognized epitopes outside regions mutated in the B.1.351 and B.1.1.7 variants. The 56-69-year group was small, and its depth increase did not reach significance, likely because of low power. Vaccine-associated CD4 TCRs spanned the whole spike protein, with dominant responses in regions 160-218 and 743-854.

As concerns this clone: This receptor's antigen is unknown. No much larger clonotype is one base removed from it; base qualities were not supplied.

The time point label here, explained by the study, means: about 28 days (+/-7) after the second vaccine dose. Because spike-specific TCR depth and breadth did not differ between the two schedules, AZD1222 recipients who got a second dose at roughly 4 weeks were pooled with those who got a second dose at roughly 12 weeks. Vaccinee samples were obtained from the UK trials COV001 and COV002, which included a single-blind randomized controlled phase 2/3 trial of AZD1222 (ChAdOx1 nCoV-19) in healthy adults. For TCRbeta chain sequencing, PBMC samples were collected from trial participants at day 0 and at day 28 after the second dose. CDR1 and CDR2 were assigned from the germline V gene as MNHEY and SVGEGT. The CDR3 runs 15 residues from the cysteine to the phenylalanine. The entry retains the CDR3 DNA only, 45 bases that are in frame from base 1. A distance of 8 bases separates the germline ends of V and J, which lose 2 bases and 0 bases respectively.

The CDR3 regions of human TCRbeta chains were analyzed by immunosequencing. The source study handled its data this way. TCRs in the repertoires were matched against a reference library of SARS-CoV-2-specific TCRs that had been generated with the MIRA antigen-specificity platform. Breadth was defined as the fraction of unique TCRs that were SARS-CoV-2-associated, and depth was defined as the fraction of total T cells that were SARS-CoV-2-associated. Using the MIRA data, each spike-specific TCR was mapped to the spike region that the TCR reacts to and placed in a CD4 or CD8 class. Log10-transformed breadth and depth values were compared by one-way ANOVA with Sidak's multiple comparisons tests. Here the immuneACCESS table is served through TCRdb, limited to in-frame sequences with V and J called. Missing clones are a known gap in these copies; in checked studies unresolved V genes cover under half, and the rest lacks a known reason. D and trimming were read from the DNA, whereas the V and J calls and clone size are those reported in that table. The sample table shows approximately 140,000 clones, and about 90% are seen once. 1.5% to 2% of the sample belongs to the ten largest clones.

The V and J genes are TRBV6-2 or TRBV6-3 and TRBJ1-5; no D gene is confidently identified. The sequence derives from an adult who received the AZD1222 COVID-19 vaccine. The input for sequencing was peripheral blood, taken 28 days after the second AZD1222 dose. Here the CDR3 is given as CASSYGRNSNQPQHF. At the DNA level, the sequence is TGTGCCAGCAGTTACGGCAGAAATAGCAATCAGCCCCAGCATTTT.